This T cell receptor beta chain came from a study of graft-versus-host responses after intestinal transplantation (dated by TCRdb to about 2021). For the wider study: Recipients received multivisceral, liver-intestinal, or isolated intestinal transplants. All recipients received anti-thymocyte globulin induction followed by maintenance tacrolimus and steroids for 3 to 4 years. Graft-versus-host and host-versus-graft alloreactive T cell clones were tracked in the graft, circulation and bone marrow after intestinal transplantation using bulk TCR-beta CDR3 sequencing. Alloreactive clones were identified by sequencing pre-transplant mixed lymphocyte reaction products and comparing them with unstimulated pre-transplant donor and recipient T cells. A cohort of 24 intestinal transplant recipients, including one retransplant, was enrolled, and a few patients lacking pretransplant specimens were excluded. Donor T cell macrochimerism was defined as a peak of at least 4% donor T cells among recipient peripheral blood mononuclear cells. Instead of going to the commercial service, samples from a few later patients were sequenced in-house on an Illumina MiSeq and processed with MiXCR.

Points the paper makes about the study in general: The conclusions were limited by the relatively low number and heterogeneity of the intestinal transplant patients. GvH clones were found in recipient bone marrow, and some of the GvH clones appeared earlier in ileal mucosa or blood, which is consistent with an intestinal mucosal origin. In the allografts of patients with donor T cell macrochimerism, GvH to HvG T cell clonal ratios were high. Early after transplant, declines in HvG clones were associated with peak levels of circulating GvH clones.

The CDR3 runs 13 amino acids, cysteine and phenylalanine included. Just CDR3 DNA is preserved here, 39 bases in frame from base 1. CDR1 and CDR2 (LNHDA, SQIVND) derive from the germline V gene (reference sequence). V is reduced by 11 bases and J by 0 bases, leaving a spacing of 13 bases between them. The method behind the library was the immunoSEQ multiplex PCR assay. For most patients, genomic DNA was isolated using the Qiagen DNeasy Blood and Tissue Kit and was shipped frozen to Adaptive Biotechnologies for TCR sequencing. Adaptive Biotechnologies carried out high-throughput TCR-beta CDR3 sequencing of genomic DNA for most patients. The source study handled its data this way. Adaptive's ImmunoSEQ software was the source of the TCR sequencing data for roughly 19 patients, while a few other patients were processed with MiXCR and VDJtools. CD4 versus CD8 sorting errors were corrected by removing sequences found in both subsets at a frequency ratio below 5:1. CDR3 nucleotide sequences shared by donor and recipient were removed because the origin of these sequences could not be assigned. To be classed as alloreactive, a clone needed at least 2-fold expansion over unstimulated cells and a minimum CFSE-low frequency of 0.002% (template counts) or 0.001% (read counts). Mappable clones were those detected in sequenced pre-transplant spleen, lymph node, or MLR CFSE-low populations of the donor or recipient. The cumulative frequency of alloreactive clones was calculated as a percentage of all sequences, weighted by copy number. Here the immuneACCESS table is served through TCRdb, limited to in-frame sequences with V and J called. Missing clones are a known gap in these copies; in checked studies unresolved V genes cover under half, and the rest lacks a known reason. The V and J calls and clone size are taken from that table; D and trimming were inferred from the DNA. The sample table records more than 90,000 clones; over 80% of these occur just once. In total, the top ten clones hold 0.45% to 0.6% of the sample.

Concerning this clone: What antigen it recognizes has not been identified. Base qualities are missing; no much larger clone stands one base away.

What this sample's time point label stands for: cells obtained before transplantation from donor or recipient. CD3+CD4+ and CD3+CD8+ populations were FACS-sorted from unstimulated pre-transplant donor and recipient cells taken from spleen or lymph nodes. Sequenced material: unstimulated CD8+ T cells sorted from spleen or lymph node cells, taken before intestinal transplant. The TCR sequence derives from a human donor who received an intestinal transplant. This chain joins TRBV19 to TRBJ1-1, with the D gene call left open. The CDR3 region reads CAVGQTMNTEAFF. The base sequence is TGTGCCGTTGGGCAGACCATGAACACTGAAGCTTTCTTT.